Shown below are 4 T cell receptor beta chains from a single sample sequenced in a study of blood T cell repertoires in COVID-19 (dated by TCRdb to the early 2020s). The library was obtained by the immunoSEQ multiplex PCR assay. The table was pulled from immuneACCESS by TCRdb, which kept in-frame rearrangements only. Such tables lose some clones; where checked, under half of the loss comes from unresolved V genes, and the rest has no known cause. Present in this sample are a few hundred thousand clones, 85% to 90% of which were seen just once. The top ten clonotypes cover around 2.7% of the sample. Sequencing was done on a sample of peripheral blood. All receptors derive from a man in his sixties with acute or convalescent COVID-19.

This chain links TRBV5-6 with TRBJ2-7; 12 bases match TRBD1. V dropped 4 bases and J dropped 3; count of bases not matched to a gene: 8. Germline V lookup: CDR1 SGHDT, CDR2 YYEEEE. This CDR3 spans 16 amino acids. DNA for the CDR3: TGTGCCAGCAGCGGGCCGGGACAGGGGGCGGACTACGAGCAGTACTTC. It encodes CASSGPGQGADYEQYF.

In this sample, this clone turned up once. The chain couples TRBV2 to TRBJ2-6; TRBD1 matches 7 bases. The CDR3 sequence is 17 residues long. Germline-derived CDR1 and CDR2 are SNHLY and FYNNEI. The ends lost 4 bases at V and 2 bases at J; junction bases unmatched: 8. The CDR3 nucleotides are TGTGCCAGCAGTGTCGGGGACAGACCCCCTGGGGCCAACGTCCTGACTTTC. Residues: CASSVGDRPPGANVLTF.

The rearrangement links TRBV3-1 (or the pseudogene TRBV3-2) to TRBJ2-5; the D gene is possibly TRBD1 (5 bases). The V and J ends lost 4 bases and 4 bases respectively, with 16 bases between them. CDR3 length equals 15 residues. From germline, CDR1 is LGHDT and CDR2 YNNKEL (reference sequence). CDR3 sequence: CASSPAPLRGETQYF. The CDR3 nucleotides read TGTGCCAGCAGCCCGGCCCCGCTAAGGGGAGAGACCCAGTACTTC.

CDR3 in amino acids: CSGNRGNTEAFF. CDR3 nucleotides: TGCAGCGGAAACAGGGGGAACACTGAAGCTTTCTTT. The J gene is TRBJ1-1, the V gene TRBV29-1; 7 positions match TRBD1. The CDR3 runs 12 residues. CDR1 and CDR2 (germline): SQVTM, ANQGSEA. V shed 7 bases and J 1 base; nucleotides not matched to a gene: 3.